Listed below are T cell receptor beta chains from one sample, sequenced in a study of Ad26.COV2.S vaccination and SARS-CoV-2 variants. The data were produced by immunoSEQ multiplex PCR, yet TCRdb's version contains in-frame clones alone and is incomplete. This sample yields roughly 240,000 clones, of which around 89% are seen a single time; roughly 10% belongs to the top ten. The starting material was peripheral blood, obtained in a trial of Ad26.COV2.S vaccine versus placebo. The source is a person aged 18-60 years who received the Ad26.COV2.S COVID-19 vaccine or a placebo. CDR3s include the opening cysteine and the closing phenylalanine or tryptophan. The D gene is left open where the match is weak. For some rows the clone size is stated as once, few or many, or as a class when expanded; others skip it.

j_call clone_size d_call v_call cdr3_aa cdr3_nt
TRBJ1-1 NA TRBD1 TRBV24-1 CATSVGQGNTEAFF TGTGCCACCAGTGTAGGACAGGGGAATACTGAAGCTTTCTTT
TRBJ1-5 NA TRBD1 TRBV10-3 CATNRGSNQPQHF TGTGCCACTAACAGGGGCAGCAATCAGCCCCAGCATTTT
TRBJ2-7 NA NA TRBV25-1 CASRATYEQYF TGTGCCAGCAGGGCGACCTACGAGCAGTACTTC
TRBJ2-7 NA NA TRBV6-1 CASSVIAGTVSYEQYF TGTGCCAGCAGTGTAATCGCGGGGACGGTATCCTACGAGCAGTACTTC
TRBJ1-1 NA NA TRBV19 CASTLGQGPGSTEAFF TGTGCCAGTACCTTAGGGCAGGGGCCCGGTAGTACTGAAGCTTTCTTT
TRBJ1-5 NA NA TRBV16 CASSQSRDIPLDQPQHF TGTGCCAGCAGCCAATCGAGGGACATCCCTTTGGATCAGCCCCAGCATTTT
TRBJ2-1 NA NA TRBV7-9 CASSRTFENEQFF TGTGCCAGCAGCCGGACATTTGAGAATGAGCAGTTCTTC
TRBJ1-1 NA NA TRBV11-2 CASSLDVFMNTEAFF TGTGCCAGCAGCTTAGACGTCTTTATGAACACTGAAGCTTTCTTT
TRBJ2-1 NA NA TRBV11-3 CASSPYSGGSDEQFF TGTGCCAGCAGCCCTTATAGCGGAGGGTCGGATGAGCAGTTCTTC
TRBJ1-2 NA TRBD1 TRBV28 CASSPRTGSTYGYTF TGTGCCAGCAGTCCGCGGACAGGGTCAACCTATGGCTACACCTTC
TRBJ2-7 NA TRBD2 TRBV7-2 CASSLLAGGGSYEQYF TGTGCCAGCAGCTTACTGGCGGGAGGAGGCTCCTACGAGCAGTACTTC
TRBJ2-1 NA TRBD2 TRBV10-3 CAISESGGSYNEQFF TGTGCCATCAGTGAGTCCGGGGGGTCCTACAATGAGCAGTTCTTC
TRBJ2-1 NA TRBD1 TRBV6-2/TRBV6-3 CASSYSGQGANEQFF TGTGCCAGCAGTTACTCGGGTCAGGGGGCAAATGAGCAGTTCTTC
TRBJ1-3 NA NA TRBV5-1 CASSLDFGSGNTIYF TGCGCCAGCAGCCTTGACTTCGGCTCTGGAAACACCATATATTTT
TRBJ1-3 NA NA TRBV30 CAWGVGRSGNTIYF TGTGCCTGGGGTGTCGGCCGCTCTGGAAACACCATATATTTT
TRBJ2-1 NA NA TRBV7-9 CASSLGLILNEQFF TGTGCCAGCAGCCTCGGCCTGATACTGAATGAGCAGTTCTTC
TRBJ2-3 NA NA TRBV5-8 CASSFGTASRDTQYF TGTGCCAGCAGCTTCGGGACCGCCTCTAGAGATACGCAGTATTTT
TRBJ2-7 NA TRBD2 TRBV5-4 CASSLAQAGPPYEQYF TGTGCCAGCAGCTTGGCCCAAGCGGGACCTCCCTACGAGCAGTACTTC
TRBJ1-4 few NA TRBV27 CASSWRGRQFF TGTGCCAGCAGCTGGAGGGGCAGGCAGTTTTTT
TRBJ2-7 NA NA TRBV6-5 CASSPTVTSTYEQYF TGTGCCAGCAGTCCTACAGTCACTTCCACCTACGAGCAGTACTTC
TRBJ2-3 NA NA TRBV3-1/TRBV3-2 CASSQVTGDTQYF TGTGCCAGCAGCCAAGTTACCGGAGATACGCAGTATTTT
TRBJ2-1 once TRBD1 TRBV5-1 CASSTGERYNEQFF TGCGCCAGCAGCACAGGGGAACGCTACAATGAGCAGTTCTTC
TRBJ2-2 NA NA TRBV5-5 CASRHRDSNTGELFF TGTGCCAGCAGACACAGGGATTCGAACACCGGGGAGCTGTTTTTT